This passage covers 26 T cell receptor beta chains from one sample sequenced in a study of T cells after yellow fever vaccination. From the 5' RACE reads, TCRdb called clonotypes with MiXCR, one entry per CDR3 protein. The data show a few hundred thousand distinct CDR3 sequences, around 4.9% seen once. The source was CD4+ T cells sorted from PBMCs, collected on the day of the yellow fever booster vaccination. Every receptor here comes from a man between 18 and 29 years old who received the YFV17D yellow fever vaccine.

V usage is TRBV12-3 or TRBV12-4 and J usage is TRBJ1-4; the D gene is possibly TRBD1 (6 bases). The CDR3 totals 14 residues. The V end lost 4 bases, the J end lost 8 bases, and 14 bases lay between the germline ends. The CDR3 region is CASSYRVSREKLFF. CDR3 nucleotide sequence: TGTGCCAGCAGTTACAGGGTATCGCGAGAAAAACTGTTTTTT.

This chain connects TRBV12-3 or TRBV12-4 to TRBJ2-3, with D tentatively TRBD2 (5 bases). Between the trimmed V and J ends, which lost 8 bases and 0 bases, there was a span of 15 bases. This CDR3 is 15 amino acids long. Here the CDR3 DNA reads TGTGCCAGCCGAGGGCGGGCGAGAAGCACAGATACGCAGTATTTT. Its translation: CASRGRARSTDTQYF.

This clonotype was recorded many times. CDR3 protein: CASSTGTSGVVDTQYF. Here the CDR3 DNA reads TGTGCCAGCAGCACAGGGACTTCTGGGGTCGTAGATACGCAGTATTTT. The genes are TRBV7-2 and TRBJ2-3, with D perhaps given as TRBD1 or TRBD2 (6 bases each). This CDR3 has 16 amino acids. Germline-derived CDR1 and CDR2 are SGHTA and FQGNSA. V was trimmed by 5 bases and J by 5 bases, leaving 20 bases between them.

This clonotype has a handful of counts. This chain uses TRBV20-1 with TRBJ1-1; D unresolved. The CDR3 consists of 15 residues. V lost 6 bases to trimming and J lost 6 bases, with 23 bases between them. Germline V CDR1 and CDR2: DFQATT, SNEGSKA (reference sequence). The CDR3, as DNA: TGCAGTGCAGACATATTAGGTGGTGAGACTGCTGAAGCTTTCTTT. It translates to CSADILGGETAEAFF.

The table lists this clonotype with many counts. The rearrangement links TRBV12-3 or TRBV12-4 to TRBJ2-3, with 9 bases lining up with TRBD2. The length of the CDR3 is 16 residues. Trimming at V came to 6 bases and at J to 2 bases, leaving 9 bases not matched to a gene. CDR3 bases: TGTGCCAGCAGCTCCCCCATAGCGGGGGACACAGATACGCAGTATTTT. It is translated as CASSSPIAGDTDTQYF.

Many counts were recorded for this clonotype. The chain carries TRBV5-1 and TRBJ1-2, with D unresolved. Germline V gene sequence: CDR1 SGHRS, CDR2 YFSETQ. Trimming removed 4 bases from V and 6 bases from J, with 16 bases in between. The CDR3 runs to 14 residues. CDR3 nucleotides: TGCGCCAGCAGCCCGGTCGTCTCTACTAATGGCTACACCTTC. This encodes CASSPVVSTNGYTF.

The chain has TRBV5-1 and TRBJ2-1; the match to TRBD2 covers 7 bases. Germline V gene lookup returns CDR1 SGHRS and CDR2 YFSETQ. V lost 4 bases to trimming and J lost 0 bases; unmatched junction nucleotides: 4. The CDR3 spans 15 residues. The chain's CDR3 is CASSAAGYSYNEQFF. The CDR3 DNA reads as TGCGCCAGCAGCGCAGCGGGATACTCCTACAATGAGCAGTTCTTC.

The chain has TRBV9 and TRBJ2-3, with 8 bases identical to TRBD2. The CDR3 loop spans 18 amino acids. Trimming removed 4 bases from V and 0 bases from J; junction bases left unmatched: 13. Germline CDR1 reads SGDLS; CDR2 reads YYNGEE. For the CDR3, the DNA is TGTGCCAGCAGCCTCCTATCTATAGCGGGGACTAGCACAGATACGCAGTATTTT. Its protein product is CASSLLSIAGTSTDTQYF.

The V and J genes are TRBV6-5 and TRBJ1-1; possibly TRBD1 for D (6 bases). The germline CDR1 and CDR2 sequences are MNHEY and SVGAGI. V was pared by 0 bases and J by 2 bases, with 10 bases between. The CDR3 is 15 residues long. CDR3 nucleotide sequence: TGTGCCAGCAGTTACTCGAACAGGGTTAACACTGAAGCTTTCTTT. Protein: CASSYSNRVNTEAFF.

This clonotype was detected only once. The genes are TRBV5-4 and TRBJ2-7; TRBD1 is a possible D gene (6 bases). Germline CDR1 is SGHNT and CDR2 is YYREEE (reference sequence). V was trimmed by 0 bases and J by 1 base, leaving 8 bases between them. CDR3 length: 14 amino acids. CDR3 protein: CASSLVGQSYEQYF. For the CDR3, the DNA is TGTGCCAGCAGCTTGGTCGGACAGTCCTACGAGCAGTACTTC.

In this sample, this clonotype turned up a few times. This chain links TRBV19 with TRBJ2-2; TRBD1 matches at 7 bases. Unmatched junction bases numbered 3, after V lost 5 bases and J lost 0 bases. Germline-derived CDR1 and CDR2 are LNHDA and SQIVND (reference sequence). This CDR3 contains 15 residues. The CDR3: CASSPGQTNTGELFF. CDR3 nucleotides: TGTGCCAGTAGTCCGGGACAGACGAACACCGGGGAGCTGTTTTTT.

This clonotype was recorded at least ten times. This chain links TRBV6-6 with TRBJ1-6; D is possibly TRBD1 (5 bases). V gave up 2 bases and J gave up 10 bases, with 21 bases separating them. Germline V gives CDR1 MNHNY, CDR2 SVGAGI (reference sequence). The CDR3 runs 17 residues. Written as DNA, the CDR3 is TGTGCCAGCAGTTACATTGCCGGGACCGTCGGGGGGTCACCCCTCCACTTT. Amino acid sequence: CASSYIAGTVGGSPLHF.

This clonotype was counted a few times. This chain connects TRBV7-9 to TRBJ2-3; possibly TRBD1 or TRBD2 for D (5 bases each). This CDR3 is built from 14 residues. Per the germline V gene, CDR1 is SEHNR and CDR2 is FQNEAQ (reference sequence). The germline V and J ends were trimmed by 11 bases and 2 bases, with 17 bases remaining between them. The CDR3, as DNA: TGTGCCGTCCTCCGCACGGGGCCCACAGATACGCAGTATTTT. Encoded protein: CAVLRTGPTDTQYF.

Many counts were recorded for this clonotype. The rearrangement joins TRBV6-2 or TRBV6-3 to TRBJ2-7, with D uncertain. Trimming stripped 6 bases from V and 1 base from J, with 10 bases between. Germline loops: CDR1 MNHEY, CDR2 SVGEGT. The CDR3 loop spans 13 amino acids. CDR3 sequence reads: CASRPDGSYEQYV. CDR3 DNA: TGTGCCAGCAGACCGGACGGTTCCTACGAGCAGTACGTC.

This clonotype was seen at least ten times. V and J are TRBV5-1 and TRBJ1-2; 8 bases are a match to TRBD1. From germline, CDR1 is SGHRS and CDR2 YFSETQ. The ends lost 3 bases at V and 7 bases at J; junction bases unmatched: 11. The CDR3 is 15 residues long. The CDR3 bases are TGCGCCAGCAGCTACGATTCAGGGGGCGGAGGTGGCTACACCTTC. Its protein is CASSYDSGGGGGYTF.

In this sample, this clonotype turned up a few times. CDR3 coding DNA: TGTGCCATCGGGGGACTTTTGTACCAAGAGACCCAGTACTTC. Translation: CAIGGLLYQETQYF. J is TRBJ2-5 and V is TRBV10-3; D is perhaps TRBD2 (6 bases). Germline CDR1 and CDR2: ENHRY and SYGVKD. V lost 8 bases to trimming and J lost 0 bases, with 13 bases between them. CDR3 length: 14 residues.

The gene calls are TRBV21-1 and TRBJ1-2; the DNA was not used to check the table's D call, TRBD1. TRBV21-1 is reported as a pseudogene. The CDR3 has 14 residues. In nucleotides, the CDR3 is TGTGCCAGCAGCCCCGGGGTGATGAATTATGGCTACACCTTC. As protein: CASSPGVMNYGYTF.

This sequence joins TRBV7-2 and TRBJ2-2; 7 bases are shared with TRBD2. CDR3 size: 15 residues. CDR1 and CDR2 from the germline V gene are SGHTA and FQGNSA. The J segment lost 5 bases and the V segment lost 3 bases, leaving 6 bases of the junction unmatched. The CDR3 loop reads CASSFAGGNTGELFF. Here the CDR3 DNA reads TGTGCCAGCAGCTTCGCCGGGGGGAATACCGGGGAGCTGTTTTTT.

In its sample, this clonotype was seen many times. The chain is built from TRBV18 and TRBJ1-4, with a tentative D call TRBD1 (6 bases). V lost 6 bases and J lost 8, with 13 bases in between. Germline values: CDR1 KGHSH, CDR2 LQKENI. The CDR3 loop spans 13 amino acids. CDR3 coding DNA: TGTGCCAGCTCTGGGGACACGGGAGAAAAACTGTTTTTT. Protein product: CASSGDTGEKLFF. Full variable domain (rest looked up from reference TRBV18 and TRBJ1-4): NAGVMQNPRHLVRRRGQEARLRCSPMKGHSHVYWYRQLPEEGLKFMVYLQKENIIDESGMPKERFSAEFPKEGPSILRIQQVVRGDSAAYFCASSGDTGEKLFFGSGTQLSVL.

This clonotype has just a few counts. This chain joins TRBV11-2 and TRBJ1-3; D is ambiguous. The CDR3 contains 12 residues. Germline V lookup: CDR1 SGHAT, CDR2 FQNNGV. V shed 8 bases and J shed 3 bases, with 8 bases lying between them. CDR3 in DNA: TGTGCCAGCCGGCGGAGTGGAAACACCATATATTTT. This translates into CASRRSGNTIYF. Full variable domain (rest looked up from reference TRBV11-2 and TRBJ1-3): EAGVAQSPRYKIIEKRQSVAFWCNPISGHATLYWYQQILGQGPKLLIQFQNNGVVDDSQLPKDRFSAERLKGVDSTLKIQPAKLEDSAVYLCASRRSGNTIYFGEGSWLTVV.

This clonotype has just a few counts. This chain joins TRBV5-4 and TRBJ2-7; D call uncertain. This CDR3 has 13 amino acids. Germline V gene lookup returns CDR1 SGHNT and CDR2 YYREEE (reference sequence). The V gene lost 0 bases and the J gene lost 3 bases, with 7 bases spanning the gap. The CDR3 region has the DNA TGTGCCAGCAGCTTGGGGCCAGGCTACGAGCAGTACGTC. Translation gives CASSLGPGYEQYV.

This clonotype has only a few counts. This chain connects TRBV5-6 to TRBJ2-7, with 8 bases fitting TRBD2. The CDR3 covers 14 residues. V shed 3 bases, J shed 3 bases, and the junction held 5 bases outside the gene matches. Germline V gene lookup returns CDR1 SGHDT and CDR2 YYEEEE. The CDR3 coding sequence is TGTGCCAGCAGCTCCAAGCGGGGGATCTACGAGCAGTACGTC. Translated: CASSSKRGIYEQYV.

This clonotype has ten or more counts. The rearrangement links TRBV2 to TRBJ2-4; unclear D gene. CDR3 size: 11 residues. CDR1 and CDR2 (germline): SNHLY, FYNNEI. The V end was cut by 6 bases, the J end by 9 bases, with 9 bases between. CDR3 sequence reads: CASSQESIQYF. The CDR3 DNA is TGTGCCAGCAGCCAGGAGAGCATTCAGTACTTC.

The rearrangement uses TRBV5-1 and TRBJ1-2; D call uncertain. This CDR3 is built from 13 residues. The V gene's germline CDR1 is SGHRS and CDR2 YFSETQ. Trimming removed 1 base at V and 2 bases at J, with 6 bases between. The CDR3 nucleotides read TGCGCCAGCAGCTTGACGGAGAACTATGGCTACACCTTC. Translation: CASSLTENYGYTF.

This clonotype was detected only a few times. The genes are TRBV3-1 and TRBJ2-3; the D gene could be TRBD1 or TRBD2 (6 bases each). V was pared by 4 bases and J by 4 bases, with 15 bases between. From germline, CDR1 is LGHDT and CDR2 YNNKEL (reference sequence). This CDR3 contains 15 residues. The CDR3, as DNA: TGTGCCAGCAGCCCCGCGGGACCAGGGGCAGATACGCAGTATTTT. Its translation is CASSPAGPGADTQYF.

The V and J genes are TRBV29-1 and TRBJ1-4; 10 bases map to TRBD1. Unmatched junction bases numbered 12, after V lost 6 bases and J lost 14 bases. The CDR3 has 13 residues. Germline CDR1 and CDR2: SQVTM and ANQGSEA. The CDR3 region is CSVGKDRGTSLFF. DNA for the CDR3: TGCAGCGTGGGGAAGGACAGGGGGACCTCGCTGTTTTTT.